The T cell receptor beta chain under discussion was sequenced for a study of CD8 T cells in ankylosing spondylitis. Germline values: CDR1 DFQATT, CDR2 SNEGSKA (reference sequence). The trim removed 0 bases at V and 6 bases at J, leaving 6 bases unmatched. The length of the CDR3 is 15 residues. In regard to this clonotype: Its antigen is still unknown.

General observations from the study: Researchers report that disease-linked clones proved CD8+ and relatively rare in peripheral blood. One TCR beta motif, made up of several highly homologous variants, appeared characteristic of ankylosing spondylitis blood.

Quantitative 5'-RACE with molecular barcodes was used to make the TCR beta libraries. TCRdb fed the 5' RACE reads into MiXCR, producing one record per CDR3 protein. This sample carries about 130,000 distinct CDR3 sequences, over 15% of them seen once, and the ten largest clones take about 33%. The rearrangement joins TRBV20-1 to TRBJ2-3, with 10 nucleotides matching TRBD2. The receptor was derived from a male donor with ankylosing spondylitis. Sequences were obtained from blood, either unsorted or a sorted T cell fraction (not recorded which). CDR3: CSAREPLAGWDTQYF. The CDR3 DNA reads TGCAGTGCTAGAGAGCCACTAGCGGGATGGGATACGCAGTATTTT.